A single sample is the source of the 25 T cell receptor beta chains below, sequenced in a study of T cell changes during pregnancy in multiple sclerosis. The data were produced by immunoSEQ multiplex PCR, yet TCRdb's version contains in-frame clones alone and is incomplete. This table holds around 45,000 clones, about 91% found once. This material consisted of CD4+ T cells from peripheral blood mononuclear cells, taken in the second trimester of pregnancy. The origin of the receptors is a female donor in good health, enrolled as a control in a pregnancy study.

V is TRBV6-5 and J is TRBJ1-2, with 7 bases matching TRBD1. Per the germline V gene, CDR1 is MNHEY and CDR2 is SVGAGI. The CDR3 is 14 amino acids. With 0 bases clipped from V and 8 bases from J, the junction kept 6 bases outside the gene matches. The CDR3 reads CASSYSTGTIGYTF. The CDR3 DNA reads as TGTGCCAGCAGTTACTCGACAGGGACGATCGGCTACACCTTC.

A single count supports this clone. The genes are TRBV30 and TRBJ2-1; weak D call: TRBD2 (6 bases). Trimming left V 3 bases short and J 3 bases short, with 9 bases between. Per the germline V gene, CDR1 is GTSNPN and CDR2 is SVGIG (reference sequence). The length of the CDR3 is 13 residues. CDR3 sequence: CAWSRRGYNEQFF. The CDR3, as DNA: TGTGCCTGGAGCAGGAGGGGCTACAATGAGCAGTTCTTC.

V is TRBV2 and J is TRBJ2-1; TRBD2 agrees at 7 bases. This CDR3 comprises 15 residues. Germline V gene sequence: CDR1 SNHLY, CDR2 FYNNEI. J lost 9 bases, V lost 4 bases, and 12 bases had no gene match. This CDR3 is CASSGAGAQFGEQFF. The CDR3 coding sequence is TGTGCCAGCAGTGGGGCGGGAGCGCAATTTGGTGAGCAGTTCTTC. The full variable domain, in which reference TRBV2 and TRBJ2-1 provide the parts outside the CDR3, is EPEVTQTPSHQVTQMGQEVILRCVPISNHLYFYWYRQILGQKVEFLVSFYNNEISEKSEIFDDQFSVERPDGSNFTLKIRSTKLEDSAMYFCASSGAGAQFGEQFFGPGTRLTVL.

V is TRBV2 and J is TRBJ2-3; D remains ambiguous. Per the germline V gene, CDR1 is SNHLY and CDR2 is FYNNEI. This CDR3 has 14 amino acids. Trimming took 2 bases from V and 2 from J, leaving 8 bases between them. In DNA, the CDR3 is TGTGCCAGCAGTGAAATCATCCCCACAGATACGCAGTATTTT. It is translated as CASSEIIPTDTQYF. Complete variable domain (other parts from reference TRBV2 and TRBJ2-3): EPEVTQTPSHQVTQMGQEVILRCVPISNHLYFYWYRQILGQKVEFLVSFYNNEISEKSEIFDDQFSVERPDGSNFTLKIRSTKLEDSAMYFCASSEIIPTDTQYFGPGTRLTVL.

The chain recombines TRBV28 with TRBJ2-7, with TRBD1 matching 7 bases. The CDR3 totals 16 residues. V was clipped by 6 bases and J by 5 bases; unmatched bases: 16. Germline CDR1 reads MDHEN; CDR2 reads SYDVKM. The CDR3 bases are TGTGCCAGCAGCCTTGCCCCCCCTTCTAGGGGGCACGAGCAGTACTTC. It is translated as CASSLAPPSRGHEQYF.

The chain employs TRBV11-2 and TRBJ2-1, with 9 bases matching TRBD1. Per germline, CDR1 SGHAT and CDR2 FQNNGV. The CDR3 contains 15 residues. V was clipped by 10 bases and J by 1 base; unmatched bases: 8. This CDR3 is CATQRGQGSYNEQFF. The CDR3 bases are TGTGCCACGCAGAGGGGACAGGGATCCTACAATGAGCAGTTCTTC.

The chain carries TRBV19 and TRBJ2-2; TRBD1 aligns across 7 bases. The CDR3 spans 16 residues. Looked up from germline, CDR1 is LNHDA and CDR2 is SQIVND (reference sequence). V trimming: 4 bases; J trimming: 2 bases; junction bases outside the gene matches: 7. CDR3 sequence reads: CASSTPGQLNTGELFF. CDR3 nucleotide sequence: TGTGCCAGTAGTACACCGGGACAGCTAAACACCGGGGAGCTGTTTTTT.

The rearrangement uses TRBV27 and TRBJ2-3; possible D gene TRBD2, 6 bases. The germline V and J ends were trimmed by 3 bases and 2 bases, with 18 bases remaining between them. This CDR3 region has 17 residues. Per the germline V gene, CDR1 is MNHEY and CDR2 is SMNVEV (reference sequence). This CDR3 reads CASSLAIGGSPTDTQYF. In DNA, the CDR3 is TGTGCCAGCAGTTTGGCTATCGGGGGTTCCCCCACAGATACGCAGTATTTT.

The chain couples TRBV7-9 to TRBJ1-2, with D tentatively TRBD1 (5 bases). The V gene lost 3 bases and the J gene lost 6 bases, with 11 bases spanning the gap. The germline CDR1 and CDR2 sequences are SEHNR and FQNEAQ (reference sequence). This CDR3 has 13 residues. The CDR3 nucleotides are TGTGCCAGCAGCTTTGCGGGGGTTGATGGCTACACCTTC. It is translated as CASSFAGVDGYTF.

This sequence joins TRBV7-2 and TRBJ2-2, with 7 bases lining up with TRBD2. This CDR3 is built from 15 residues. Looked up from germline, CDR1 is SGHTA and CDR2 is FQGNSA. J was trimmed by 4 bases and V by 5 bases; bases with no gene match: 7. CDR3 nucleotide sequence: TGTGCCAGCAGCACCACGGGAGGAGGCACCGGGGAGCTGTTTTTT. This gives the protein CASSTTGGGTGELFF.

V and J are TRBV4-3 and TRBJ2-5, with D possibly matching TRBD2 (6 bases). This CDR3 contains 14 residues. V was shortened by 3 bases and J by 7 bases, with 15 bases between the two germline ends. Germline CDR1 is LGHNA and CDR2 is YSLEER. The CDR3 DNA follows: TGCGCCAGCAGCCAGGGAGGATCGTCAAGGACCCAGTACTTC. It encodes CASSQGGSSRTQYF.

The CDR3 bases are TGTGCCAGCAGCGCCGGAGCAGGGGGCTGGGAGACCCAGTACTTC. Translated, it gives CASSAGAGGWETQYF. The chain carries TRBV9 and TRBJ2-5; TRBD1 aligns across 8 bases. Germline V gene lookup returns CDR1 SGDLS and CDR2 YYNGEE. The trim removed 3 bases at V and 5 bases at J, leaving 9 bases unmatched. The CDR3 sequence is 15 residues long.

The rearrangement uses TRBV11-2 and TRBJ1-1, with 7 positions matching TRBD1. Looked up from germline, CDR1 is SGHAT and CDR2 is FQNNGV. The CDR3 loop spans 14 amino acids. V lost 0 bases to trimming and J lost 4 bases; unmatched junction nucleotides: 2. As DNA, the CDR3 is TGTGCCAGCAGCTTAGATCCAGGGGGCACTGAAGCTTTCTTT. It encodes CASSLDPGGTEAFF.

The chain recombines TRBV2 with TRBJ2-5; TRBD2 matches at 7 bases. The CDR3 spans 16 residues. After removal of 8 bases from V and 4 bases from J, the junction contained 16 bases not matched to a gene. CDR1 and CDR2 from the germline V gene are SNHLY and FYNNEI. CDR3 sequence reads: CASGSPFAGVVETQYF. The CDR3 DNA is TGTGCCAGCGGGAGCCCGTTTGCGGGAGTCGTAGAGACCCAGTACTTC.

This rearrangement joins TRBV19 to TRBJ2-2; 11 nucleotides agree with TRBD2. The CDR3 is 16 residues long. CDR1 and CDR2 from the germline V gene are LNHDA and SQIVND (reference sequence). The J segment lost 5 bases and the V segment lost 4 bases, leaving 6 bases of the junction unmatched. The CDR3 DNA sequence: TGTGCCAGTAGTACTAGCGGGGGGACCCTAACCGGGGAGCTGTTTTTT. Translation: CASSTSGGTLTGELFF.

The chain is built from TRBV6-1 and TRBJ1-2, with D possibly being TRBD1 (5 bases). Trimming took 6 bases from V and 8 from J, leaving 13 bases between them. Germline assignment: CDR1 MNHNS and CDR2 SASEGT. There are 12 residues in the CDR3. The CDR3 is CASRGGGGGYTF. CDR3 DNA sequence: TGTGCCAGCAGGGGTGGGGGGGGAGGCTACACCTTC.

The rearrangement joins TRBV11-2 to TRBJ2-1; 9 bases match TRBD2. The CDR3 length is 16 residues. V gave up 4 bases and J gave up 3 bases; unmatched junction bases: 7. Germline V CDR1 and CDR2: SGHAT, FQNNGV. The CDR3 DNA is TGTGCCAGCAGCTCTTTAGCGGGAGCCGACTACAATGAGCAGTTCTTC. It encodes CASSSLAGADYNEQFF.

This clone was seen once. The rearrangement links TRBV5-5 to TRBJ2-3; D uncertain. Per the germline V gene, CDR1 is SGHKS and CDR2 is YYEKEE (reference sequence). This CDR3 region has 14 residues. Trimming left V 4 bases short and J 4 bases short, with 13 bases between. The CDR3: CASSPTEWADTQYF. For the CDR3, the DNA is TGTGCCAGCAGCCCGACGGAGTGGGCAGATACGCAGTATTTT.

The gene calls are TRBV28 and TRBJ2-7; no firm D call. CDR3 length: 15 amino acids. V lost 4 bases and J lost 2, with 15 bases in between. Germline CDR1 reads MDHEN; CDR2 reads SYDVKM. The CDR3, as DNA: TGTGCCAGCAGTTCCCTGACTCCGAACCCCTACGAGCAGTACTTC. This encodes CASSSLTPNPYEQYF.

The rearrangement joins TRBV6-6 to TRBJ1-4; D not certain. The CDR3 runs 13 residues. Trimming took off 10 bases at V and 2 bases at J, with 11 bases between the two ends. From germline, CDR1 is MNHNY and CDR2 SVGAGI (reference sequence). This CDR3 is CATSFRTNEKLFF. CDR3 sequence (DNA): TGTGCCACCAGCTTCCGGACTAATGAAAAACTGTTTTTT.

The genes are TRBV6-5 and TRBJ1-2; unclear D gene. Germline CDR1 is MNHEY and CDR2 is SVGAGI. The CDR3 loop spans 12 amino acids. Trimming took off 0 bases at V and 10 bases at J, with 9 bases between the two ends. For the CDR3, the DNA is TGTGCCAGCAGTTACTCAGGCAGGCACTACACCTTC. It yields the protein CASSYSGRHYTF.

The V call is TRBV28, the J call TRBJ1-1; 8 nucleotides line up with TRBD1. V gave up 6 bases and J gave up 11 bases; unmatched junction bases: 11. This CDR3 is 13 amino acids long. Germline loops: CDR1 MDHEN, CDR2 SYDVKM. The CDR3 DNA reads TGTGCCAGCAGCAACGGACAGGGCCTGGGGGCTTTCTTT. Translating it yields CASSNGQGLGAFF.

The V call is TRBV7-2, the J call TRBJ2-3, with 7 bases lining up with TRBD2. CDR1 SGHTA and CDR2 FQGNSA come from the germline V gene. The J segment lost 1 base and the V segment lost 1 base, leaving 2 bases of the junction unmatched. This CDR3 comprises 15 residues. CDR3 sequence: CASSLVAGGTDTQYF. CDR3 in DNA: TGTGCCAGCAGCTTAGTGGCGGGGGGCACAGATACGCAGTATTTT. Looking up the rest from reference TRBV7-2 and TRBJ2-3 gives the full variable domain: GAGVSQSPSNKVTEKGKDVELRCDPISGHTALYWYRQSLGQGLEFLIYFQGNSAPDKSGLPSDRFSAERTGGSVSTLTIQRTQQEDSAVYLCASSLVAGGTDTQYFGPGTRLTVL.

The table lists this clone with a count of one. The chain couples TRBV7-8 to TRBJ2-7; 8 positions agree with TRBD1. Germline CDR1 SGHVS, CDR2 FQNEAQ. With V trimmed by 5 bases and J by 4 bases, 10 bases remained unmatched. CDR3 length: 15 residues. The CDR3 DNA sequence: TGTGCCAGCAGCCCGCAGGACAGGGTTTCTTACGAGCAGTACTTC. Its protein product is CASSPQDRVSYEQYF. The full variable domain, in which reference TRBV7-8 and TRBJ2-7 provide the parts outside the CDR3, is GAGVSQSPRYKVAKRGQDVALRCDPISGHVSLFWYQQALGQGPEFLTYFQNEAQLDKSGLPSDRFFAERPEGSVSTLKIQRTQQEDSAVYLCASSPQDRVSYEQYFGPGTRLTVT.

Worth noting for this clone: At one end, the junction sequence differs from germline, possibly due to a read error. The chain is built from TRBV7-7 and TRBJ2-1; 9 bases are shared with TRBD2. The CDR3 is made up of 15 amino acids. Germline V lookup: CDR1 SSHAT, CDR2 FNYEAQ (reference sequence). CDR3 sequence reads: CASSSGTSRNNEQFF. DNA of the CDR3: TGTGCTAGCAGCTCTGGGACTAGCAGAAACAATGAGCAGTTCTTC. Full variable domain (rest looked up from reference TRBV7-7 and TRBJ2-1): GAGVSQSPRYKVTKRGQDVTLRCDPISSHATLYWYQQALGQGPEFLTYFNYEAQPDKSGLPSDRFSAERPEGSISTLTIQRTEQRDSAMYRCASSSGTSRNNEQFFGPGTRLTVL.